These T cell receptor beta chains were read from a single sample in a study of response to subunit inactivated influenza vaccine. TCRdb re-analysed the RT-PCR reads in MiXCR, keeping a single row per CDR3 protein. This repertoire shows hundreds of thousands of distinct CDR3 sequences, approximately 15% found once; its top ten account for 6% to 7%. The sequenced sample was PBMCs from blood, obtained less than 15 days before vaccination. Receptors originate from a man between 45 and 60 years old who received an inactivated influenza vaccine. Both conserved end residues are part of each CDR3. A D gene is named only where the DNA matches it firmly. A clone size is listed for some rows: how often the clone was seen (once, few, many), or a class if it is expanded.

j_gene: TRBJ2-1
abundance: few
d_gene: TRBD2
v_gene: TRBV7-8
CDR3nt: TGTGCCAGCAGCTTAGTCGCGGGAGGATGGAATGAGCAGTTCTTC
CDR3aa: CASSLVAGGWNEQFF

j_gene: TRBJ1-2
abundance: few
d_gene: TRBD1
v_gene: TRBV20-1
CDR3nt: TGCAGTGCTATTCCTCCGGGACAGGTTAACTATGGCTACACCTTC
CDR3aa: CSAIPPGQVNYGYTF

j_gene: TRBJ2-1
abundance: few
d_gene: NA
v_gene: TRBV5-6
CDR3nt: TGTGCCAGCAGCTCGCAACTTCGGATAAAGAGGTCCTACAATGAGCAGTTCTTC
CDR3aa: CASSSQLRIKRSYNEQFF

j_gene: TRBJ2-5
abundance: many
d_gene: NA
v_gene: TRBV12-3/TRBV12-4
CDR3nt: TGTGCCAGCCAGGAGGGGGGGCCCAGTGAGACCCAGTACTTC
CDR3aa: CASQEGGPSETQYF

j_gene: TRBJ2-5
abundance: few
d_gene: TRBD1
v_gene: TRBV6-5
CDR3nt: TGTGCCAGCAGTTGGGACAGCACGGAGACCCAGTACTTC
CDR3aa: CASSWDSTETQYF

j_gene: TRBJ2-5
abundance: few
d_gene: NA
v_gene: TRBV5-4
CDR3nt: TGTGCCAGCAGCTTGGATGTTCAGGGGGGAGAGACCCAGTACTTC
CDR3aa: CASSLDVQGGETQYF

j_gene: TRBJ2-7
abundance: few
d_gene: NA
v_gene: TRBV7-2
CDR3nt: TGTGCCAGCAGCTTAGAGGGCGGAGGGGCCTACGAGCAGTACTTC
CDR3aa: CASSLEGGGAYEQYF

j_gene: TRBJ2-7
abundance: few
d_gene: NA
v_gene: TRBV7-9
CDR3nt: TGTGCCAGCAGCTTATCCAGGGAGAAGCAGTACTTC
CDR3aa: CASSLSREKQYF

j_gene: TRBJ2-7
abundance: few
d_gene: NA
v_gene: TRBV5-5
CDR3nt: TGTGCCAGCAGCTCAGGACCGCGCGCGGCCTACGAGCAGTACTTC
CDR3aa: CASSSGPRAAYEQYF

j_gene: TRBJ2-7
abundance: NA
d_gene: TRBD1
v_gene: TRBV18
CDR3nt: TGTGCCAGCTTCCGGGACAGGAACTACGAGCAGTACTTC
CDR3aa: CASFRDRNYEQYF

j_gene: TRBJ2-3
abundance: few
d_gene: TRBD2
v_gene: TRBV9
CDR3nt: TGTGCCAGCAGCGTCCCGCGACTAGCGTTGGTAGATACGCAGTATTTT
CDR3aa: CASSVPRLALVDTQYF

j_gene: TRBJ1-5
abundance: few
d_gene: NA
v_gene: TRBV11-2
CDR3nt: TGTGCCAGCAGCCCGAGTTGGGATCAGCCCCAGCATTTT
CDR3aa: CASSPSWDQPQHF

j_gene: TRBJ2-5
abundance: NA
d_gene: TRBD1
v_gene: TRBV5-1
CDR3nt: TGCGCCAGCAGCTACAGACAGGGGGCGCGGGAGACCCAGTACTTC
CDR3aa: CASSYRQGARETQYF

j_gene: TRBJ1-2
abundance: few
d_gene: NA
v_gene: TRBV4-1
CDR3nt: TGCGCCAGCAGCACGCGCCCGAGAGAGAACTATGGCTACACCTTC
CDR3aa: CASSTRPRENYGYTF

j_gene: TRBJ1-1
abundance: few
d_gene: TRBD1
v_gene: TRBV4-2
CDR3nt: TGTGCCAGCAGCCAAGATTCGGACAGGGCCGCTTTCTTT
CDR3aa: CASSQDSDRAAFF

j_gene: TRBJ1-4
abundance: NA
d_gene: NA
v_gene: TRBV18
CDR3nt: TGTGCCAGCTCACCACCGAATGAAAAACTGTTTTTT
CDR3aa: CASSPPNEKLFF

j_gene: TRBJ2-5
abundance: few
d_gene: NA
v_gene: TRBV11-2
CDR3nt: TGTGCCAGCAGCTTTAGCAGGGCGGAGACCCAGTACTTC
CDR3aa: CASSFSRAETQYF

j_gene: TRBJ1-5
abundance: NA
d_gene: NA
v_gene: TRBV30
CDR3nt: TGTGCCTGGAGTGTTTCGTGGGGCGTTCAGCCCCAGCATTTT
CDR3aa: CAWSVSWGVQPQHF

j_gene: TRBJ2-3
abundance: NA
d_gene: NA
v_gene: TRBV6-4
CDR3nt: TGTGCCCGCTGCTTACGACCCCCGGGGGCGGCCACAGATACGCAGTATTTT
CDR3aa: CARCLRPPGAATDTQYF

j_gene: TRBJ2-2
abundance: NA
d_gene: NA
v_gene: TRBV7-8
CDR3nt: TGTGCCAGCAGCTTATTCGGGATTCACCCTTCGAACACCGGGGAGCTGTTTTTT
CDR3aa: CASSLFGIHPSNTGELFF

j_gene: TRBJ2-1
abundance: NA
d_gene: TRBD2
v_gene: TRBV27
CDR3nt: TGTGCCAGCACTTCCCCTGGGCGGGAGGCTTACAATGAGCAGTTCTTC
CDR3aa: CASTSPGREAYNEQFF

j_gene: TRBJ2-2
abundance: few
d_gene: TRBD1
v_gene: TRBV4-2
CDR3nt: TGTGCCAGCAGCCCACAGGGGGCTACGAACACCGGGGAGCTGTTTTTT
CDR3aa: CASSPQGATNTGELFF

j_gene: TRBJ2-5
abundance: many
d_gene: NA
v_gene: TRBV12-3/TRBV12-4
CDR3nt: TGTGCCAGCAGTTTCCCGGGCCACCAAGAGACCCAGTACTTC
CDR3aa: CASSFPGHQETQYF

j_gene: TRBJ1-4
abundance: few
d_gene: TRBD1
v_gene: TRBV28
CDR3nt: TGTGCCAGCAGTTTCGGGACAGGGGGTCGGGAAAAACTGTTTTTT
CDR3aa: CASSFGTGGREKLFF

j_gene: TRBJ1-2
abundance: NA
d_gene: NA
v_gene: TRBV7-2
CDR3nt: TGTGCCAGCAGCTCTTCGGGGGGCTACACCTTC
CDR3aa: CASSSSGGYTF

j_gene: TRBJ2-6
abundance: few
d_gene: TRBD1
v_gene: TRBV5-1
CDR3nt: TGCGCCAGCAGCTTTGGCAGGGGGCACTCCTCTGGGGCCAACGTCCTGACTTTC
CDR3aa: CASSFGRGHSSGANVLTF

j_gene: TRBJ1-4
abundance: few
d_gene: NA
v_gene: TRBV7-9
CDR3nt: TGTGCCAGCAGCTTAGTAGACTCGAAGGGCGAAAAACTGTTTTTT
CDR3aa: CASSLVDSKGEKLFF

j_gene: TRBJ2-1
abundance: NA
d_gene: TRBD1
v_gene: TRBV7-2
CDR3nt: TGTGCCAGCAGCCCCGGGACAGCGCGTAACTCCTACAATGAGCAGTTCTTC
CDR3aa: CASSPGTARNSYNEQFF

j_gene: TRBJ2-7
abundance: many
d_gene: NA
v_gene: TRBV12-3/TRBV12-4
CDR3nt: TGTGCCAGCAGTTTCGGACGGAGCTCCTACGAGCAGTACTTC
CDR3aa: CASSFGRSSYEQYF

j_gene: TRBJ2-2
abundance: few
d_gene: NA
v_gene: TRBV20-1
CDR3nt: TGCAGTGCTAGTCCCCTATCGAACACCGGGGAGCTGTTTTTT
CDR3aa: CSASPLSNTGELFF

j_gene: TRBJ2-3
abundance: few
d_gene: NA
v_gene: TRBV29-1
CDR3nt: TGCAGCGTTCAGAGATCTAGCACAGATACGCAGTATTTT
CDR3aa: CSVQRSSTDTQYF

j_gene: TRBJ1-1
abundance: NA
d_gene: NA
v_gene: TRBV7-6
CDR3nt: TGTGCCAGCAGCTTTGGAGGGGCGCGGGAACAGAACACTGAAGCTTTCTTT
CDR3aa: CASSFGGAREQNTEAFF

j_gene: TRBJ2-2
abundance: NA
d_gene: TRBD1
v_gene: TRBV5-1
CDR3nt: TGCGCCAGCAGCACTGGACAGGCCCGCGACACCGGGGAGCTGTTTTTT
CDR3aa: CASSTGQARDTGELFF

j_gene: TRBJ2-7
abundance: NA
d_gene: NA
v_gene: TRBV20-1
CDR3nt: TGCAGTGCTAGTGGAGGGCTCTCCTACGAGCAGTACTTC
CDR3aa: CSASGGLSYEQYF

j_gene: TRBJ1-2
abundance: NA
d_gene: TRBD1
v_gene: TRBV28
CDR3nt: TGTGCCAGCAGTCCCGGGACAGGGGGCGTGTTGTATGGCTACACCTTC
CDR3aa: CASSPGTGGVLYGYTF

j_gene: TRBJ1-1
abundance: NA
d_gene: NA
v_gene: TRBV6-4
CDR3nt: TGTGCCAGACCGGGACGAACCTTGGCCACTGAAGCTTTCTTT
CDR3aa: CARPGRTLATEAFF

j_gene: TRBJ2-5
abundance: NA
d_gene: TRBD1
v_gene: TRBV7-9
CDR3nt: TGTGCCAGCAGCTTAGTTAGAGGGGGCTCCGGAGAGACCCAGTACTTC
CDR3aa: CASSLVRGGSGETQYF

j_gene: TRBJ1-5
abundance: many
d_gene: TRBD1
v_gene: TRBV28
CDR3nt: TGTGCCAGCAGGCCGCGACAGGGACGTAGCAATCAGCCCCAGCATTTT
CDR3aa: CASRPRQGRSNQPQHF

j_gene: TRBJ2-7
abundance: many
d_gene: TRBD2
v_gene: TRBV7-2
CDR3nt: TGTGCCAGCAGAGCGGGAGGAGGTGAGCAGTACTTC
CDR3aa: CASRAGGGEQYF

j_gene: TRBJ1-5
abundance: NA
d_gene: NA
v_gene: TRBV28
CDR3nt: TGTGCCAGCAGTCCCTCCACCAATCAGCTCCAGCATTTT
CDR3aa: CASSPSTNQLQHF

j_gene: TRBJ2-3
abundance: NA
d_gene: TRBD2
v_gene: TRBV18
CDR3nt: TGTGCCAGCTCACCCCCGGGACTAGCATCTCGTACGCAGTATTTT
CDR3aa: CASSPPGLASRTQYF

j_gene: TRBJ2-3
abundance: few
d_gene: TRBD2
v_gene: TRBV4-3
CDR3nt: TGCGCCAGCAGCCAAGATCCGCGGGGGGCCGGGGGGATCGTTGATACGCAGTATTTT
CDR3aa: CASSQDPRGAGGIVDTQYF

j_gene: TRBJ1-6
abundance: few
d_gene: TRBD1
v_gene: TRBV6-5
CDR3nt: TGTGCCAGCAGCCCAGGGGGATCACCCCTCCACTTT
CDR3aa: CASSPGGSPLHF

j_gene: TRBJ2-3
abundance: few
d_gene: NA
v_gene: TRBV5-1
CDR3nt: TGCGCCACCCAGCTTGAAGGATGGCGGGATACGCAGTATTTT
CDR3aa: CATQLEGWRDTQYF

j_gene: TRBJ1-6
abundance: NA
d_gene: NA
v_gene: TRBV30
CDR3nt: TGTGCCTGGATGTCAGTCATAGGTTCACCCCTCCACTTT
CDR3aa: CAWMSVIGSPLHF

j_gene: TRBJ2-7
abundance: NA
d_gene: NA
v_gene: TRBV7-2
CDR3nt: TGTGCCAGCAGCTTTGTCTCTACGAAGGAGCAGTACTTC
CDR3aa: CASSFVSTKEQYF

j_gene: TRBJ2-5
abundance: NA
d_gene: NA
v_gene: TRBV20-1
CDR3nt: TGCAGTGCCACTCCGGGGCCAATTTTGACCCAGTACTTC
CDR3aa: CSATPGPILTQYF

j_gene: TRBJ1-1
abundance: many
d_gene: TRBD1
v_gene: TRBV6-5
CDR3nt: TGTGCCAGCAGTTACTCCGGGACAGTGAACACTGAAGCTTTCTTT
CDR3aa: CASSYSGTVNTEAFF

j_gene: TRBJ2-7
abundance: NA
d_gene: NA
v_gene: TRBV28
CDR3nt: TGTGCCAGCAGCAACCTCCCGGGACAAGCGGACTACGAGCAGTACTTC
CDR3aa: CASSNLPGQADYEQYF

j_gene: TRBJ2-2
abundance: few
d_gene: TRBD1
v_gene: TRBV24-1
CDR3nt: TGTGCCACCAGTGACTCCGGGACAGGGACCGGGGAGCTGTTTTTT
CDR3aa: CATSDSGTGTGELFF